This T cell receptor beta chain was sequenced during a study of T cell repertoires in cytomegalovirus infection. As for the study in general: Recently described HLA-C-restricted plus well-studied HLA-B-restricted CMV epitopes were used. Through public TCR beta signatures, both CMV infection and matching HLA type were indicated.

Notes on the study in general: Ex vivo responses were dominated by HLA-C-restricted CMV-specific TCR beta clonotypes.

MiXCR, applied by TCRdb to the reads, yields one record per CDR3 protein. The data hold a few hundred thousand distinct CDR3 sequences, with approximately 40% observed a single time. V lost 3 bases to trimming and J lost 7 bases, with 13 bases between them. The CDR3 extends over 14 amino acids. A note on this clonotype: Its antigen is unidentified.

The receptor comes from a human donor in good health (CMV status not recorded). Some clones in this sample may be carry-over from other donors' samples. V and J are TRBV12-3 or TRBV12-4 and TRBJ1-5; D possibly corresponds to TRBD1 (6 bases). The material sequenced was cultured PBMCs, taken from culture after CMV antigen stimulation. CDR3 sequence: CASSFSGVGQPQHF. CDR3 coding DNA: TGTGCCAGCAGTTTTTCAGGGGTAGGACAGCCCCAGCATTTT.